The rows below give T cell receptor beta chains drawn from one sample of a study of cytomegalovirus exposure and HLA in healthy donors. Method: immunoSEQ multiplex PCR; TCRdb's copy keeps in-frame clones and lacks some. The profile shows a few hundred thousand clones, roughly 87% of them singletons. The source material was PBMCs. The receptors were sampled from a man aged 18 to 35 in good health and CMV-seropositive. CDR3s include the opening cysteine and the closing phenylalanine or tryptophan. A D gene is named only where the DNA matches it firmly. Expanded clones are given a class, and other clones once, few, many or no size at all.

>15|TRBJ2-1|TRBD2|.|TRBV2
TGTGCCAGCAGTTCACTAGCGGGTGGTTACAATGAGCAGTTCTTC
CASSSLAGGYNEQFF
>15|TRBJ1-1|.|.|TRBV5-4
TGTGCCAGCAGCTTTCCAGGGTCGTCGAACACTGAAGCTTTCTTT
CASSFPGSSNTEAFF
>14|TRBJ1-2|TRBD1|.|TRBV9
TGTGCCAGCAGCGTAGTATCAGGGGGCTATGGCTACACCTTC
CASSVVSGGYGYTF
>15|TRBJ2-7|.|.|TRBV7-9
TGTGCCAGCAGCCCCCTCGCGGGGCCAAGTTACGAGCAGTACTTC
CASSPLAGPSYEQYF
>16|TRBJ2-7|TRBD1|.|TRBV18
TGTGCCAGCTCACCAAGCCCGGGACAGGGGCACTACGAGCAGTACTTC
CASSPSPGQGHYEQYF
>13|TRBJ1-2|.|.|TRBV5-4
TGTGCCAGCAGAAGGCTGGGGAACTATGGCTACACCTTC
CASRRLGNYGYTF
>15|TRBJ2-5|TRBD1|.|TRBV11-1
TGTGCCAGCAGTTCCCGGGACAGGGGGTCGAAGACCCAGTACTTC
CASSSRDRGSKTQYF
>14|TRBJ2-7|.|.|TRBV4-2
TGTGCCAGCAGCCAAGATCGGAGGCGAGGGGAGCAGTACTTC
CASSQDRRRGEQYF
>14|TRBJ2-7|TRBD1|.|TRBV18
TGTGCCAGCTCACCACTGGGACAGGGTAGAGAGCAGTACTTC
CASSPLGQGREQYF
>18|TRBJ2-7|TRBD2|.|TRBV27
TGTGCCAGCAGCGTACGGGTTAGCGGGAGGGCCCGTTCCTACGAGCAGTACTTC
CASSVRVSGRARSYEQYF
>13|TRBJ2-1|TRBD1|.|TRBV5-1
TGCGCCAGCACGGGACAGGGTCGAAATGAGCAGTTCTTC
CASTGQGRNEQFF
>15|TRBJ1-2|TRBD1|.|TRBV9
TGTGCCAGCAGCGTACTAACAGGGGGCTTCTATGGCTACACCTTC
CASSVLTGGFYGYTF
>14|TRBJ2-2|.|.|TRBV6-1
TGTGCCAGCAGTCTACAGGGAAACACCGGGGAGCTGTTTTTT
CASSLQGNTGELFF
>15|TRBJ2-6|.|.|TRBV5-1
TGCGCCAGCAGCCCGGAAGGGGCTGGGGCCAACGTCCTGACTTTC
CASSPEGAGANVLTF
>12|TRBJ1-2|.|once|TRBV7-9
TGTGCCAGCAGCTACTCTAGGGAAGGCTACACCTTC
CASSYSREGYTF
>16|TRBJ2-6|.|.|TRBV9
TGTGCCAGCAGCGTAGCTACGAGCTCTGGGGCCAACGTCCTGACTTTC
CASSVATSSGANVLTF
>16|TRBJ2-3|.|.|TRBV7-6
TGTGCCAGCAGCTTTTTGGCTAGCGTGGGCACAGATACGCAGTATTTT
CASSFLASVGTDTQYF
>13|TRBJ2-5|TRBD2|.|TRBV18
TGTGCCAGCTCCCCCAGCGGGAGAGAGACCCAGTACTTC
CASSPSGRETQYF
>14|TRBJ1-2|.|few|TRBV6-4
TGTGCCAGCAAATACTACCCGGGGGACTATGGCTACACCTTC
CASKYYPGDYGYTF
>16|TRBJ2-7|.|.|TRBV7-9
TGTGCCAGCAGCGAGGGAACGGCAGGGGATCTTTACGAGCAGTACTTC
CASSEGTAGDLYEQYF
>17|TRBJ2-1|TRBD2|.|TRBV28
TGTGCCAGCAGTCCTCGGACTAGCGGGAGTAGTTACAATGAGCAGTTCTTC
CASSPRTSGSSYNEQFF
>11|TRBJ1-2|.|.|TRBV28
TGTGCCAGCAGTTTGGTGGGGGGCTACACCTTC
CASSLVGGYTF
>15|TRBJ2-1|TRBD2|.|TRBV19
TGTGCCAGTAGTACTAGCGGGAGGGCCCCCCATGAGCAGTTCTTC
CASSTSGRAPHEQFF
>14|TRBJ1-4|.|.|TRBV2
TGTGCCAGTGATAAGGGGACATGGGATGAAAAACTGTTTTTT
CASDKGTWDEKLFF
>15|TRBJ2-7|.|.|TRBV28
TGTGCCAGCAGTTTCGCAGCAGTGAGCTCCTACGAGCAGTACTTC
CASSFAAVSSYEQYF
>14|TRBJ2-5|TRBD2|once|TRBV9
TGTGCCAGCAGCGGGGTAGCGGGAGAAGAGACCCAGTACTTC
CASSGVAGEETQYF
>15|TRBJ1-2|.|.|TRBV19
TGTGCCAGTAGAGGGGTCACGGAATCTAACTATGGCTACACCTTC
CASRGVTESNYGYTF
>8|TRBJ1-1|.|.|TRBV20-1
TGCAGTGCTCCCGGGAGGTTCTTT
CSAPGRFF
>15|TRBJ2-7|TRBD2|once|TRBV15
TGTGCCACCAGCAGAGAGACTAGCGGGAGCTACGAGCAGTACTTC
CATSRETSGSYEQYF
>15|TRBJ2-5|.|.|TRBV5-4
TGTGCCAGCAGCTTGGCGGGCAGGCCCCCTGAGACCCAGTACTTC
CASSLAGRPPETQYF
>16|TRBJ2-7|TRBD2|once|TRBV5-1
TGCGCCAGCAGCTTGAGTCTAGCGGGAGGGACCTACGAGCAGTACTTC
CASSLSLAGGTYEQYF
>14|TRBJ2-2|.|.|TRBV4-3
TGCGCCAGCAGCCAAGATATCGGGACCGGGGAGCTGTTTTTT
CASSQDIGTGELFF